This paragraph reports one T cell receptor (beta chain). The antigen remains unidentified. The same CDR3 arises from other DNA sequences in this sample as well. Germline loops: CDR1 MGHDK, CDR2 SYGVNS. CDR3 size: 13 residues. V gave up 6 bases and J gave up 3 bases; unmatched junction bases: 0. The sample comes from a study of Ad26.COV2.S vaccination and SARS-CoV-2 variants. Here immunoSEQ multiplex PCR was the method, and the copy in TCRdb shows in-frame clones only, minus some. Of about 400,000 clones in the sample, about 83% are singletons; the top ten hold 7% to 9.5%. Overall study results and limits: Individuals receiving vaccine had higher spike-specific TCR breadth than placebo recipients did.

The sample's treatment: around 19 received Ad26.COV2.S at low or high dose, single or two shots; 5 received placebo; per-sample allocation not given. Collection of the samples took place on day 63 after the first injection of vaccine or placebo. Expressing Wuhan-strain SARS-CoV-2 spike, an Ad26 vector served as the vaccine. The TCR sequence derives from a person aged 18 to 59 who received the Ad26.COV2.S COVID-19 vaccine or a placebo. Here the sequenced sample was peripheral blood, taken in a trial of Ad26.COV2.S vaccine versus placebo. V usage is TRBV25-1 and J usage is TRBJ2-7; 12 bases map to TRBD2. The DNA of the CDR3 is TGTGCCAGCAGGACTAGCGGGAGCTACGAGCAGTACTTC. Amino acid sequence: CASRTSGSYEQYF.